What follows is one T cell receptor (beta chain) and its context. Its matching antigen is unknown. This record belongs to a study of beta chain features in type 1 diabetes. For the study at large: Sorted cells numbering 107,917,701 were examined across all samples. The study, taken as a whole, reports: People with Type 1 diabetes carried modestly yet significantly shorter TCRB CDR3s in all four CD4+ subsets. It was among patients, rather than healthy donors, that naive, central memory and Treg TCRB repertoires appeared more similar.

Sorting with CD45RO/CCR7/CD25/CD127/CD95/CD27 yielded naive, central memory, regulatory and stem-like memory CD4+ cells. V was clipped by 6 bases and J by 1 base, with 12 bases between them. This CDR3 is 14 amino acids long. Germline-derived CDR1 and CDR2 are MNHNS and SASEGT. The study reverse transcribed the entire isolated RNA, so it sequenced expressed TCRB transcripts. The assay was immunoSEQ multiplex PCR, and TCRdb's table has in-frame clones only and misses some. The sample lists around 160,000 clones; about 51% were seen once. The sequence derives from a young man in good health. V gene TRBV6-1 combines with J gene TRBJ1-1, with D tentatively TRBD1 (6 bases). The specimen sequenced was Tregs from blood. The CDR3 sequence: CASSTQGPNTEAFF. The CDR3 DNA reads TGTGCCAGCAGCACGCAGGGGCCGAACACTGAAGCTTTCTTT.